The 21 T cell receptor beta chains below were found in one sample sequenced in a study of blood T cell repertoires in COVID-19. Generated by immunoSEQ multiplex PCR, the TCRdb table keeps only in-frame clones and is missing some. The repertoire consists of some 45,000 clones, with approximately 80% occurring once and the leading ten covering around 17%. Sequencing used peripheral blood. These receptors were taken from a man in his 70s with acute or convalescent COVID-19.

This clone has a single count. In nucleotides, the CDR3 is TGTGCCAGCAGTTTAATGGCAGCCTATAATTCACCCCTCCACTTT. Its protein product is CASSLMAAYNSPLHF. The gene calls are TRBV27 and TRBJ1-6; D is unclear. Germline CDR1 MNHEY, CDR2 SMNVEV (reference sequence). The CDR3 is 15 amino acids. V was cut by 2 bases and J by 2 bases, with 7 bases left in between.

The chain joins TRBV30 to TRBJ2-7; weak D call: TRBD1 (6 bases). Germline V gives CDR1 GTSNPN, CDR2 SVGIG (reference sequence). The V gene lost 3 bases and the J gene lost 5 bases, with 14 bases spanning the gap. CDR3 length: 13 amino acids. As DNA, the CDR3 is TGTGCCTGGAGCAATACAGGGAGCCACGAGCAGTACTTC. Translating it yields CAWSNTGSHEQYF.

There are a few counts of this clone. The chain couples TRBV24-1 to TRBJ2-3; a weak D match, TRBD2 (5 bases). The V gene lost 5 bases and the J gene lost 6 bases, with 8 bases spanning the gap. Germline V gene sequence: CDR1 KGHDR, CDR2 SFDVKD. This CDR3 spans 12 amino acids. DNA for the CDR3: TGTGCCACCAGTGTTAGAGGGGATACGCAGTATTTT. The encoded protein is CATSVRGDTQYF.

This rearrangement joins TRBV19 to TRBJ1-5; 7 nucleotides line up with TRBD1. Germline V gene sequence: CDR1 LNHDA, CDR2 SQIVND (reference sequence). V trimming: 5 bases; J trimming: 2 bases; junction bases outside the gene matches: 3. This CDR3 spans 14 amino acids. CDR3 sequence reads: CASSPDRGNQPQHF. CDR3 nucleotides: TGTGCCAGTAGTCCAGACAGGGGCAATCAGCCCCAGCATTTT.

The J gene is TRBJ1-4, the V gene TRBV30, with 7 nucleotides matching TRBD1. This CDR3 is built from 14 residues. CDR1 and CDR2 from the germline V gene are GTSNPN and SVGIG (reference sequence). Unmatched junction bases numbered 7, after V lost 2 bases and J lost 7 bases. CDR3 protein: CAWSKKGAGEKLFF. CDR3 DNA sequence: TGTGCCTGGAGTAAGAAGGGGGCGGGTGAAAAACTGTTTTTT.

The chain is built from TRBV9 and TRBJ2-7; 11 positions match TRBD1. J lost 3 bases, V lost 3 bases, and 2 bases had no gene match. The CDR3 has 14 amino acids. In germline, CDR1 is SGDLS, CDR2 YYNGEE. CDR3 in DNA: TGTGCCAGCAGCGAGGGACAGGGGGGCTACGAGCAGTACTTC. Residues: CASSEGQGGYEQYF.

V is TRBV5-6 and J is TRBJ1-2; D ambiguous. Per the germline V gene, CDR1 is SGHDT and CDR2 is YYEEEE. The CDR3 runs 13 residues. The V end was cut by 6 bases, the J end by 4 bases, with 13 bases between. The CDR3 bases are TGTGCCAGCATTTCCTCGGTGGTCTATGGCTACACCTTC. As protein: CASISSVVYGYTF.

The chain recombines TRBV7-8 with TRBJ2-7; D unclear. Per the germline V gene, CDR1 is SGHVS and CDR2 is FQNEAQ. Trimming shortened V by 5 bases and J by 2 bases, and 7 bases separated the two germline ends. CDR3 size: 12 residues. The CDR3 spells CASSSAAYEQYF. The DNA for the CDR3 is TGTGCCAGCAGCAGCGCGGCCTACGAGCAGTACTTC.

The rearrangement links TRBV7-2 to TRBJ1-2; TRBD1 is a possible D gene (6 bases). The CDR3 covers 14 residues. The V end was cut by 1 base, the J end by 3 bases, with 9 bases between. From germline, CDR1 is SGHTA and CDR2 FQGNSA. CDR3: CASSLVYRDYGYTF. The CDR3 DNA reads as TGTGCCAGCAGCTTAGTTTACAGGGACTATGGCTACACCTTC.

This clone came up a few times. The CDR3 region has the DNA TGTGCCTGGAGTGTACAGAAAAGACCACTTGCGAACACCTTC. Residues: CAWSVQKRPLANTF. This chain links TRBV30 with TRBJ1-2; no reliable D call. Germline V lookup: CDR1 GTSNPN, CDR2 SVGIG (reference sequence). Trimming took off 0 bases at V and 12 bases at J, with 20 bases between the two ends. This CDR3 has 14 residues.

V is TRBV4-1 and J is TRBJ2-1; unclear D gene. From germline, CDR1 is MGHRA and CDR2 YSYEKL. V lost 0 bases and J lost 7, with 7 bases in between. The CDR3 covers 13 residues. CDR3 sequence reads: CASSQDFGNEQFF. DNA of the CDR3: TGCGCCAGCAGCCAAGATTTCGGTAATGAGCAGTTCTTC.

J is TRBJ2-2 and V is TRBV15; 7 bases agree with TRBD2. The CDR3 length is 14 residues. Germline assignment: CDR1 LNHNV and CDR2 YYDKDF (reference sequence). The ends lost 4 bases at V and 6 bases at J; junction bases unmatched: 5. CDR3 region: CATSTRDYPGELFF. The CDR3, as DNA: TGTGCCACCAGCACCAGGGACTACCCCGGGGAGCTGTTTTTT.

The CDR3 coding sequence is TGTGCCTGGAATAGACAGGGGGCGCCCACTGAAGCTTTCTTT. Protein product: CAWNRQGAPTEAFF. The rearrangement uses TRBV30 and TRBJ1-1, with 10 bases lining up with TRBD1. CDR3 size: 14 residues. The germline V gene encodes CDR1 GTSNPN and CDR2 SVGIG (reference sequence). V was clipped by 4 bases and J by 4 bases; unmatched bases: 6.

In its sample, this clone was seen a few times. The chain has TRBV9 and TRBJ2-7; perhaps TRBD2 as D (6 bases). From germline, CDR1 is SGDLS and CDR2 YYNGEE. Trimming pared 0 bases from V and 11 bases from J, leaving 15 bases between. The CDR3 consists of 13 residues. Here the CDR3 reads CASSVVEGSAKYF. As DNA, the CDR3 is TGTGCCAGCAGCGTAGTGGAGGGGTCCGCGAAGTACTTC. Full variable domain (missing parts from reference TRBV9 and TRBJ2-7): DSGVTQTPKHLITATGQRVTLRCSPRSGDLSVYWYQQSLDQGLQFLIQYYNGEERAKGNILERFSAQQFPDLHSELNLSSLELGDSALYFCASSVVEGSAKYFGPGTRLTVT.

The V call is TRBV4-2, the J call TRBJ1-6; the D is unclear. Germline V gene data show CDR1 as LGHNA and CDR2 as YNFKEQ. V was trimmed by 0 bases and J by 0 bases, leaving 18 bases between them. This CDR3 has 20 amino acids. The CDR3 spells CASSQDKAGYLSSYNSPLHF. CDR3 DNA: TGTGCCAGCAGCCAAGATAAGGCAGGCTACCTGAGCTCCTATAATTCACCCCTCCACTTT.

This clone was seen more than once but under ten times. The rearrangement links TRBV5-5 to TRBJ1-1, with D unclear. Germline V CDR1 and CDR2: SGHKS, YYEKEE (reference sequence). The V end lost 0 bases, the J end lost 4 bases, and 16 bases lay between the germline ends. CDR3 length: 16 amino acids. CDR3 protein: CASSLAAVLKTTEAFF. The CDR3 region has the DNA TGTGCCAGCAGCTTGGCTGCGGTCCTGAAGACCACTGAAGCTTTCTTT.

V usage is TRBV24-1 and J usage is TRBJ1-5; possible D gene TRBD1, 5 bases. Germline assignment: CDR1 KGHDR and CDR2 SFDVKD. Trimming pared 5 bases from V and 1 base from J, leaving 11 bases between. The CDR3 covers 15 residues. Written as DNA, the CDR3 is TGTGCCACCAGTGCAGGTTGGGGCAGCAATCAGCCCCAGCATTTT. It translates to CATSAGWGSNQPQHF.

The V call is TRBV29-1, the J call TRBJ1-3; possibly TRBD1 for D (6 bases). The germline V and J ends were trimmed by 5 bases and 3 bases, with 17 bases remaining between them. The V gene's germline CDR1 is SQVTM and CDR2 ANQGSEA. The CDR3 sequence is 15 residues long. CDR3 sequence: CSVTRAGTLGNTIYF. The CDR3 bases are TGCAGCGTTACACGGGCCGGGACACTTGGAAACACCATATATTTT. Full variable domain (rest looked up from reference TRBV29-1 and TRBJ1-3): SAVISQKPSRDICQRGTSLTIQCQVDSQVTMMFWYRQQPGQSLTLIATANQGSEATYESGFVIDKFPISRPNLTFSTLTVSNMSPEDSSIYLCSVTRAGTLGNTIYFGEGSWLTVV.

The chain joins TRBV12-5 to TRBJ2-2; D gene unclear. The CDR3 extends over 14 amino acids. Trimming took off 1 base at V and 4 bases at J, with 7 bases between the two ends. Looked up from germline, CDR1 is LGHNT and CDR2 is FRNRAP. The CDR3 region is CASGLERSTGELFF. For the CDR3, the DNA is TGTGCTAGTGGTTTGGAACGGTCCACCGGGGAGCTGTTTTTT.

This clone was seen a single time. The J gene is TRBJ1-5, the V gene TRBV13, with 7 bases lining up with TRBD1. The CDR3 is made up of 16 amino acids. The germline V gene has CDR1 PRHDT and CDR2 FYEKMQ (reference sequence). V was pared by 2 bases and J by 4 bases, with 8 bases of the junction left unmatched. CDR3 DNA: TGTGCCAGCAGCTTAAATGGCAGGGGGAGAAATCAGCCCCAGCATTTT. Protein: CASSLNGRGRNQPQHF.

This clone was seen a handful of times. The CDR3 here is CASSSRTGGNTEAFF. CDR3 nucleotide sequence: TGTGCCAGTAGTTCCCGGACAGGGGGGAACACTGAAGCTTTCTTT. The chain joins TRBV19 to TRBJ1-1; 10 positions agree with TRBD1. CDR1 and CDR2 from the germline V gene are LNHDA and SQIVND (reference sequence). J was trimmed by 1 base and V by 5 bases; bases with no gene match: 4. The CDR3 sequence is 15 residues long.